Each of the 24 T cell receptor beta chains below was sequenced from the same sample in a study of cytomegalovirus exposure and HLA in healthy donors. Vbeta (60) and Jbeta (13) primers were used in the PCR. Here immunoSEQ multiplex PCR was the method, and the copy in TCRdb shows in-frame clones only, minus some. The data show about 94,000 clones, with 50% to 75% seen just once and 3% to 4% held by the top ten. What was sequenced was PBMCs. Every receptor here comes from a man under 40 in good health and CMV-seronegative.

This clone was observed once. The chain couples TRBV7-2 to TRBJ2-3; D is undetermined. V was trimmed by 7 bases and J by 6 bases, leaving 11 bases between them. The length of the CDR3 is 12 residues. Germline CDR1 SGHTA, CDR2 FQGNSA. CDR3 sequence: CASNEFLDTQYF. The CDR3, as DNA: TGTGCCAGCAATGAGTTCTTGGATACGCAGTATTTT.

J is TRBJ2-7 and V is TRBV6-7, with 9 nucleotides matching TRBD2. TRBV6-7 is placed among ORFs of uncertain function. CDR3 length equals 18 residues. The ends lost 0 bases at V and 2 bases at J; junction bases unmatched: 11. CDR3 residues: CASSYSFSGSRIPYEQYF. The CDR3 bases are TGTGCCAGCAGTTACTCGTTTAGCGGGAGTAGGATACCCTACGAGCAGTACTTC.

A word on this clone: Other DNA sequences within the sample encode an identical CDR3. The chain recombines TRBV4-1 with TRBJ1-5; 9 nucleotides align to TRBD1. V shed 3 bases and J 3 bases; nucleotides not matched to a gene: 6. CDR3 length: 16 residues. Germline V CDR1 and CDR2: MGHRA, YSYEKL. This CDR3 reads CASSQAGTGSNQPQHF. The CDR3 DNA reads TGCGCCAGCAGCCAGGCCGGGACAGGGTCCAATCAGCCCCAGCATTTT.

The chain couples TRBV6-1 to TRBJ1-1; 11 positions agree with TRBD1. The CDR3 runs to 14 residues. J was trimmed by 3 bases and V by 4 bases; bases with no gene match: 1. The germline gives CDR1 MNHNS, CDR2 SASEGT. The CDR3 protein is CASSAGQGDTEAFF. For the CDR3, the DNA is TGTGCCAGCAGTGCGGGACAGGGGGACACTGAAGCTTTCTTT.

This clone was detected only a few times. For the CDR3, the DNA is TGTGCCAGCAGCGTTGGGAGCTCCTACGAGCAGTACTTC. This encodes CASSVGSSYEQYF. The gene calls are TRBV7-2 and TRBJ2-5; D possibly corresponds to TRBD2 (5 bases). Judging by the DNA end, TRBJ2-7 fits better; the J call may be wrong. There are 13 residues in the CDR3. Germline values: CDR1 SGHTA, CDR2 FQGNSA.

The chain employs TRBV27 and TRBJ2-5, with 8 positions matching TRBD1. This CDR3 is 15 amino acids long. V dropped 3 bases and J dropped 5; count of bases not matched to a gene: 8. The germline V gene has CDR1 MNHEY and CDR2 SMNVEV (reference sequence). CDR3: CASSLDRAVRETQYF. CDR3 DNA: TGTGCCAGCAGTTTGGACAGGGCCGTCCGCGAGACCCAGTACTTC.

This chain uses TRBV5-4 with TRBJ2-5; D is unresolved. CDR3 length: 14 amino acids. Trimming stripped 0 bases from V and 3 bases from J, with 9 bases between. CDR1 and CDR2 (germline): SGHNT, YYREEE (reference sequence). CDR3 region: CASSLARFEETQYF. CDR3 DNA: TGTGCCAGCAGCTTGGCCAGGTTTGAAGAGACCCAGTACTTC.

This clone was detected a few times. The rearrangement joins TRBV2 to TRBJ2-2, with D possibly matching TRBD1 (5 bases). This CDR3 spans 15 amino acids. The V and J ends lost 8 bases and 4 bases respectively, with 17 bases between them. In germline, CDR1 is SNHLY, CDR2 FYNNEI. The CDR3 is CASVKGRVGTGELFF. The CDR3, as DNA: TGTGCCAGCGTTAAGGGCAGGGTCGGCACCGGGGAGCTGTTTTTT.

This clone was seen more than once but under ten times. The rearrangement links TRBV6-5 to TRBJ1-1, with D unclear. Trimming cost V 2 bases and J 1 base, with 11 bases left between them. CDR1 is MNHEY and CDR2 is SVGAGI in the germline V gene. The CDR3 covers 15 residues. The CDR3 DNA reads TGTGCCAGCAGTTACAGTGGGAGGAGGAACACTGAAGCTTTCTTT. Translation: CASSYSGRRNTEAFF.

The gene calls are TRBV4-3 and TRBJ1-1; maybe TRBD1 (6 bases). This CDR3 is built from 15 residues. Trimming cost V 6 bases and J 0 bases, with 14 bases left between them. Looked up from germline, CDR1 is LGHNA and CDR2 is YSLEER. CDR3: CASSEGQGMNTEAFF. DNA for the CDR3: TGCGCCAGCAGTGAGGGGCAGGGGATGAACACTGAAGCTTTCTTT.

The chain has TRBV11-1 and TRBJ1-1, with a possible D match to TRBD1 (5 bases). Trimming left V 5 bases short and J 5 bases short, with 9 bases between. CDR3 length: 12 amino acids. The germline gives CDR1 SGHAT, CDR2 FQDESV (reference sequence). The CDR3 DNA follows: TGTGCCAGCAGCCCAAGACAGACTGAAGCTTTCTTT. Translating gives CASSPRQTEAFF.

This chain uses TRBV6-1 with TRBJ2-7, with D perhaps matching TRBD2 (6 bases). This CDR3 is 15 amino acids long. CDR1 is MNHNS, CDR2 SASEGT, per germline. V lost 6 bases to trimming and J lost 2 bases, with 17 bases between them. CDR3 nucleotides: TGTGCCAGCAGCCTCCGTGGGGGGTTAACCTACGAGCAGTACTTC. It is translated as CASSLRGGLTYEQYF.

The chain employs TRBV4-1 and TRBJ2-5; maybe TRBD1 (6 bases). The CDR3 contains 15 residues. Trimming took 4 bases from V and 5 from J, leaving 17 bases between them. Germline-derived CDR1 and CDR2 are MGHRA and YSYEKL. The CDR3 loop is CASSLVLLTGETQYF. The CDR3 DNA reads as TGCGCCAGCAGCCTCGTACTTTTAACAGGGGAGACCCAGTACTTC.

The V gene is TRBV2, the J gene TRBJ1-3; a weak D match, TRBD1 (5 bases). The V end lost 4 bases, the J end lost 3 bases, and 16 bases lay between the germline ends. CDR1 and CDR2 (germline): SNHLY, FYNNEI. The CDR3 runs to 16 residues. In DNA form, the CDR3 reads TGTGCCAGCAGTGGGGGGGATCGCTCCTTTGGAAACACCATATATTTT. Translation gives CASSGGDRSFGNTIYF. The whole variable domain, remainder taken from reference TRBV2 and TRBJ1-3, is EPEVTQTPSHQVTQMGQEVILRCVPISNHLYFYWYRQILGQKVEFLVSFYNNEISEKSEIFDDQFSVERPDGSNFTLKIRSTKLEDSAMYFCASSGGDRSFGNTIYFGEGSWLTVV.

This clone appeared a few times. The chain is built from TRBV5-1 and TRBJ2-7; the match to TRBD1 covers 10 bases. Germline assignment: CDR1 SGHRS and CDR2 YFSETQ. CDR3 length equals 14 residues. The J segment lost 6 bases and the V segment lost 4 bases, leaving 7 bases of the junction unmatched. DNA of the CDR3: TGCGCCAGCAGCCCCGGGACAGGGGACGGCGAGCAGTACTTC. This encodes CASSPGTGDGEQYF. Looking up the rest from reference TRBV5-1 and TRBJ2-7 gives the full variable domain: KAGVTQTPRYLIKTRGQQVTLSCSPISGHRSVSWYQQTPGQGLQFLFEYFSETQRNKGNFPGRFSGRQFSNSRSEMNVSTLELGDSALYLCASSPGTGDGEQYFGPGTRLTVT.

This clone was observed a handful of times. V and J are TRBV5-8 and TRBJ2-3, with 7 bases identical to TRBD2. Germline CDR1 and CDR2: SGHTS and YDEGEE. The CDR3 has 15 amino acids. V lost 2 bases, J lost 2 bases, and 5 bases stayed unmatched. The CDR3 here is CASSFGSGVTDTQYF. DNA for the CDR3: TGTGCCAGCAGCTTCGGCAGCGGGGTCACAGATACGCAGTATTTT.

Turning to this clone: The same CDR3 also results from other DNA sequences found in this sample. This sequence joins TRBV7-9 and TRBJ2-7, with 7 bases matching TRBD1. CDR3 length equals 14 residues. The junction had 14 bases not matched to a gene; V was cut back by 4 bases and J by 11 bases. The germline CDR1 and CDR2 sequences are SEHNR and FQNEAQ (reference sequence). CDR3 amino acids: CASSSWPANRGKYF. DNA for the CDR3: TGTGCCAGCAGCTCCTGGCCTGCGAACAGGGGTAAGTACTTC.

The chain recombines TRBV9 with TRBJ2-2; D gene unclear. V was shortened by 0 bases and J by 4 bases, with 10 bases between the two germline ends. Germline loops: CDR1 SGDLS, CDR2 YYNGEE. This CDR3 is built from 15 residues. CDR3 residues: CASSVGLGPTGELFF. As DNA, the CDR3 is TGTGCCAGCAGCGTAGGCCTCGGTCCCACCGGGGAGCTGTTTTTT.

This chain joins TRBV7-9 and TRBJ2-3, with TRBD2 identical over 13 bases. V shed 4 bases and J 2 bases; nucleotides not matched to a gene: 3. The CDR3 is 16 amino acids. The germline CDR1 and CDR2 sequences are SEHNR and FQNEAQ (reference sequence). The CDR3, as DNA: TGTGCCAGCAGCTCGGGACTAGCGGGAAACACAGATACGCAGTATTTT. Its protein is CASSSGLAGNTDTQYF.

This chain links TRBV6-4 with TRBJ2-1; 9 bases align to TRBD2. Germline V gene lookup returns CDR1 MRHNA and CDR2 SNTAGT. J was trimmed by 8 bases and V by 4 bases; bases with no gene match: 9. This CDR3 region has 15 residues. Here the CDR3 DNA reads TGTGCCAGCAGTGCGTCGGCTAGCGGGGTGCATGAGCAGTTCTTC. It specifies CASSASASGVHEQFF.

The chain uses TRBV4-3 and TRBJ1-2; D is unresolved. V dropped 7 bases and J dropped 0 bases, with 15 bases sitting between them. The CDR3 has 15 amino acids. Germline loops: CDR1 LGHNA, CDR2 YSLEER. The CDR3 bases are TGCGCCAGCAAGCCCGGTTGGTCGTCTAACTATGGCTACACCTTC. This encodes CASKPGWSSNYGYTF.

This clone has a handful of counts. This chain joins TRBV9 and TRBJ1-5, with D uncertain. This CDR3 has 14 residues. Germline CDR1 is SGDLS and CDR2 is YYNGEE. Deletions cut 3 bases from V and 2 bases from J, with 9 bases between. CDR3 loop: CASSARGGNQPQHF. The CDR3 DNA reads TGTGCCAGCAGCGCGCGCGGGGGCAATCAGCCCCAGCATTTT.

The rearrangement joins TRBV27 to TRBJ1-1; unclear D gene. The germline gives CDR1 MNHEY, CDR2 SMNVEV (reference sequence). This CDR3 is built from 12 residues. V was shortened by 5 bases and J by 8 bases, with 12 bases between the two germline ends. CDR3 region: CASSRTAGEAFF. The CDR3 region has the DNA TGTGCCAGCAGTAGGACCGCGGGGGAAGCTTTCTTT.

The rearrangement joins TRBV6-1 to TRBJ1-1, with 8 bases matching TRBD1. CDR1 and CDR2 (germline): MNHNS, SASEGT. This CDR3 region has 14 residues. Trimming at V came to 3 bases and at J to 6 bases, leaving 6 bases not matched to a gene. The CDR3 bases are TGTGCCAGCAGTGAGACAGGGGCATGGGCTGAAGCTTTCTTT. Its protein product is CASSETGAWAEAFF.